The sequence of this TCR beta chain was determined in a study of T cells after yellow fever vaccination. Notes on the study in general: It was a small share of clonotypes that appeared in both CD4 and CD8 compartments. Post-booster repertoires contained most primary-vaccination clones again (approximately 95% CD4, around 88% CD8).

This CDR3 contains 15 residues. The V gene's germline CDR1 is LGHNT and CDR2 FRNRAP. With 6 bases clipped from V and 3 bases from J, the junction kept 10 bases outside the gene matches. By 5'RACE template switching, TCR cDNA was produced, with a universal primer site and UMIs added in the process. TCRdb fed the 5' RACE reads into MiXCR, producing one record per CDR3 protein. The sample gives under 150,000 distinct CDR3 sequences, around 7.7% of which show up once; approximately 0.67% is in the top ten. This clonotype showed up many times. No antigen is known for it. This chain uses TRBV12-5 with TRBJ2-7; 8 bases map to TRBD1. The source material was CD4+ T cells sorted from PBMCs, sampled 5 days after the yellow fever booster vaccination. The TCR was taken from a man aged 30 to 39 who received the YFV17D yellow fever vaccine. CDR3 coding DNA: TGTGCTAGTGGCTCGGACAGGGCCATAAGCTACGAGCAGTACTTC. As protein: CASGSDRAISYEQYF.